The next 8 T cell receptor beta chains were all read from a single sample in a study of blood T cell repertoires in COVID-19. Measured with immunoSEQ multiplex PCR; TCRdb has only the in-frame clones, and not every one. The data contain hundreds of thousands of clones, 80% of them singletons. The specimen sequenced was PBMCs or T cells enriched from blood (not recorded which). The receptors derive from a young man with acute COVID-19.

The CDR3 DNA is TGTGCCAGCAGTGCGACAGGGGTTGGCTACACCTTC. Encoded protein: CASSATGVGYTF. This chain connects TRBV2 to TRBJ1-2; 8 bases are a match to TRBD1. Germline loops: CDR1 SNHLY, CDR2 FYNNEI. With V trimmed by 4 bases and J by 7 bases, 2 bases remained unmatched. This CDR3 has 12 amino acids.

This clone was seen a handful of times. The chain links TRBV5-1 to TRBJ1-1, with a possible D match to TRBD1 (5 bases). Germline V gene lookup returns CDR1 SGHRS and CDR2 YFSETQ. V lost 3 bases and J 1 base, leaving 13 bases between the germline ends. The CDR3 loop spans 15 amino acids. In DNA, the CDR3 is TGCGCCAGCAGCTCGAAAGACAGCCCGAACACTGAAGCTTTCTTT. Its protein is CASSSKDSPNTEAFF.

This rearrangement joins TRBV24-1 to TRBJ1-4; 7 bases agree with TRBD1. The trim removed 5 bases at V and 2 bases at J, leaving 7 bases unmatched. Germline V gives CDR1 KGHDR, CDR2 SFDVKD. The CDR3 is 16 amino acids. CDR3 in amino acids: CATSGQGSLTNEKLFF. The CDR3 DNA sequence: TGTGCCACCAGTGGACAGGGAAGTTTGACTAATGAAAAACTGTTTTTT.

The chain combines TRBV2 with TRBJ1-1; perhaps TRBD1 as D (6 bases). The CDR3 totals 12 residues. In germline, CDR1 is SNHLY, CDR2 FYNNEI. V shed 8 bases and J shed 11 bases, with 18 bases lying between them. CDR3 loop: CASAGTGQLAFF. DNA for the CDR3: TGTGCCAGCGCCGGGACCGGACAGTTGGCTTTCTTT.

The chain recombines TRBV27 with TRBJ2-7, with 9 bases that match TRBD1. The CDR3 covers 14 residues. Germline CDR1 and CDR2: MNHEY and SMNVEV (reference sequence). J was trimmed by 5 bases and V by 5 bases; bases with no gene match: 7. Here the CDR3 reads CASSLGQGRHEQYF. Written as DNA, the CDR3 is TGTGCCAGCAGTCTAGGACAGGGGCGCCACGAGCAGTACTTC.

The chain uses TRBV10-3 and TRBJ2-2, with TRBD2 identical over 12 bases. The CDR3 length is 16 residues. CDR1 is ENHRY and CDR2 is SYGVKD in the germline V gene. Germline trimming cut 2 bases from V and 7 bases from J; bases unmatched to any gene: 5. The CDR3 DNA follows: TGTGCCATCAGTGAGGGACTAGCGGGGTCTGGCGGGGAGCTGTTTTTT. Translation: CAISEGLAGSGGELFF.

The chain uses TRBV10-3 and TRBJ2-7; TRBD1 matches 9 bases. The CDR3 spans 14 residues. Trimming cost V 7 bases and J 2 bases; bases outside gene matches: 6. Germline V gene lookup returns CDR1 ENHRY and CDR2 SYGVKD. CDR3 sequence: CAITPGQGAYEQYF. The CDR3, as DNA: TGTGCCATCACGCCGGGACAGGGTGCCTACGAGCAGTACTTC.

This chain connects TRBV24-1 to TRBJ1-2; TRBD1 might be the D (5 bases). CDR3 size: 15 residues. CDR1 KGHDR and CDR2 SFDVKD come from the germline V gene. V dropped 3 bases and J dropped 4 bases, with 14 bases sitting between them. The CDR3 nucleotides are TGTGCCACCAGTGATAGGCAGGGCTACGCCTATGGCTACACCTTC. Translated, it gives CATSDRQGYAYGYTF.